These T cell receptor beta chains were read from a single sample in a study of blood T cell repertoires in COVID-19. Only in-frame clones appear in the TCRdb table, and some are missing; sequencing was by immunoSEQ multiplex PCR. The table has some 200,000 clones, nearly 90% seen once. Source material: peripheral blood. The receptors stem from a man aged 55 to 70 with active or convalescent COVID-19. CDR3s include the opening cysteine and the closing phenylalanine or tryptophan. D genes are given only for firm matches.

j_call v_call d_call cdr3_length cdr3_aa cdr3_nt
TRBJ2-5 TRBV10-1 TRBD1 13 CASSADREETQYF TGCGCCAGCAGTGCGGACAGGGAAGAGACCCAGTACTTC
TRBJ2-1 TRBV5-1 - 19 CASSIRLSRTVGGDNEQFF TGCGCCAGCAGCATAAGACTGAGCAGGACAGTTGGTGGGGACAATGAGCAGTTCTTC
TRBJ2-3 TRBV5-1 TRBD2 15 CASRPGTSEGDTQYF TGCGCCAGCAGACCCGGGACTAGCGAGGGAGATACGCAGTATTTT
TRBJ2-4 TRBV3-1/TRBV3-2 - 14 CASSQAGAKNIQYF TGTGCCAGCAGCCAAGCGGGAGCCAAAAACATTCAGTACTTC
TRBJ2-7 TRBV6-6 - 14 CASRQGSDNYEQYF TGTGCCAGCAGACAGGGATCGGACAACTACGAGCAGTACTTC
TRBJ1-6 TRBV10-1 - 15 CASSESTGGYSPLHF TGCGCCAGCAGTGAGTCGACGGGGGGCTATTCACCCCTCCACTTT
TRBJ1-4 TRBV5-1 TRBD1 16 CASSLIGTGQNEKLFF TGCGCCAGCAGCTTGATTGGGACAGGACAAAATGAAAAACTGTTTTTT
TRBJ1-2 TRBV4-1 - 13 CASSKVGSYGYTF TGCGCCAGCAGCAAAGTTGGGAGCTATGGCTACACCTTC
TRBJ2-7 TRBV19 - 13 CASSRQGGNEQYF TGTGCCAGTAGCCGACAGGGAGGAAACGAGCAGTACTTC
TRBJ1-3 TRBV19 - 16 CASQSTGGSSGNTIYF TGTGCCAGCCAATCGACAGGCGGAAGCTCTGGAAACACCATATATTTT
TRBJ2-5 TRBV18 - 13 CASSQGDLETQYF TGTGCCAGCTCACAGGGAGATTTAGAGACCCAGTACTTC
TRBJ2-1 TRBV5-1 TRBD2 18 CASSFQGSSGGLYNEQFF TGCGCCAGCAGCTTCCAGGGGTCTAGCGGGGGCCTATACAATGAGCAGTTCTTC
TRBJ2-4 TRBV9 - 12 CASSGQLDIQYF TGTGCCAGCAGCGGACAGTTGGACATTCAGTACTTC
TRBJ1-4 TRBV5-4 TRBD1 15 CASSWMTGGKEKLFF TGTGCCAGCAGCTGGATGACAGGGGGAAAGGAAAAACTGTTTTTT
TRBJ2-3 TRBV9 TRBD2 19 CASSVAGRTSGLLSDTQYF TGTGCCAGCAGCGTAGCGGGGAGGACTAGCGGGTTATTGTCAGATACGCAGTATTTT
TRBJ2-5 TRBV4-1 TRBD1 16 CASSQAGGGSGETQYF TGCGCCAGCAGCCAAGCAGGGGGCGGTAGTGGAGAGACCCAGTACTTC
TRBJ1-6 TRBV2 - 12 CASSEPDTPLHF TGTGCCAGCAGTGAGCCTGACACCCCCCTCCACTTT
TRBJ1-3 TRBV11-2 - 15 CASSLRGISGNTIYF TGTGCCAGCAGCTTACGGGGAATCTCTGGAAACACCATATATTTT
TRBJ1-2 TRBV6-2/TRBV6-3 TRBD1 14 CASSRDRANYGYTF TGTGCCAGCAGTCGGGACAGGGCTAACTATGGCTACACCTTC
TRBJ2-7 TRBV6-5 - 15 CASRRGTGSSYEQYF TGTGCCAGCAGAAGGGGGACGGGTAGCTCCTACGAGCAGTACTTC